This T cell receptor (beta chain) was retrieved from a study of T cells in Graves' hyperthyroidism and ophthalmopathy. Study findings and constraints: In blood, most of the thyroid clonotypes expanded above 0.001 were also present.

Diagnoses were established using clinical symptoms, serum thyroxine and TRAb, thyroid ultrasound and orbital computed tomography. PBMCs came from about 10 ml fresh peripheral blood. This CDR3 is built from 14 residues. V dropped 5 bases and J dropped 9; count of bases not matched to a gene: 11. Germline V CDR1 and CDR2: SGHAT, FQNNGV. Authors of the study amplified TCR beta CDR3 regions from RNA transcripts. First-round RT-PCR with HTBI primers amplified the TCR CDR3 region. TCRdb itself ran the multiplex PCR reads through MiXCR, one entry per CDR3 protein. The sample yields 300,000 to 350,000 distinct CDR3 sequences, around 18% seen once. This clonotype was counted at least ten times. The antigen remains undetermined.

The sequencing sample was made of blood. This TCR was recovered from a woman between 40 and 50 years old with Graves' ophthalmopathy. This sequence joins TRBV11-2 and TRBJ2-7; TRBD1 matches at 9 bases. The CDR3 loop reads CASSGDRVPSRQYF. The CDR3 DNA reads as TGTGCCAGCAGCGGGGACAGGGTCCCCTCCAGGCAGTACTTC.